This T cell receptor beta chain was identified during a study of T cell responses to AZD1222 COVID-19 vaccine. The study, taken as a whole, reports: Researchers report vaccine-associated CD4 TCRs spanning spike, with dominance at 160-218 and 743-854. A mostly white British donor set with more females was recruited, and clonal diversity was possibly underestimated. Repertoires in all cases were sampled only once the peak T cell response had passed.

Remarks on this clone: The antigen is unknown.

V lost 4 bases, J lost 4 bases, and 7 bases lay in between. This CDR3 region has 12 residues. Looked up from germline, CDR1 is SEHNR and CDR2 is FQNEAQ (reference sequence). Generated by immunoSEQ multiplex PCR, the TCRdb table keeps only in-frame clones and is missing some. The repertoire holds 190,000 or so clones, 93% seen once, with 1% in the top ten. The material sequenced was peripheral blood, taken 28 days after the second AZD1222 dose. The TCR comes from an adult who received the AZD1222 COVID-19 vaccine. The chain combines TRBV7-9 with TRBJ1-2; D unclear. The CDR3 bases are TGTGCCAGCAGCTCGGACCCCTATGGCTACACCTTC. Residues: CASSSDPYGYTF.